This T cell receptor beta chain was found in a study of T cell responses to AZD1222 COVID-19 vaccine. CDR1 is SGHTA and CDR2 is FQGNSA in the germline V gene. There are 14 residues in the CDR3. The V and J ends lost 4 bases and 4 bases respectively, with 14 bases between them. As concerns this clone: Its antigen remains unknown.

Sequencing used immunoSEQ multiplex PCR; TCRdb keeps in-frame clones, though not all of them. Seen here are about 89,000 clones, approximately 91% observed once, and the top ten hold just over 5.5%. Notes on the study in general: The reported proportion of spike-specific TCRs targeting unmutated variant regions was nearly half. Regions 160-218 and 743-854 dominated among vaccine-associated CD4 TCRs spanning spike. Spike-specific TCR breadth and depth grew following two AZD1222 doses.

This TCR was sampled from an adult who received the AZD1222 COVID-19 vaccine. The chain recombines TRBV7-2 with TRBJ2-7; possible D gene TRBD2, 5 bases. Material: peripheral blood, obtained 28 days after the second AZD1222 dose. The CDR3 is CASSWTPEGYEQYF. CDR3 nucleotides: TGTGCCAGCAGCTGGACGCCCGAGGGATACGAGCAGTACTTC.